These 5 T cell receptor beta chains originate from one sample sequenced in a study of shared clonotypes between healthy human individuals. CD45RO-negative cells were positively selected for CCR7, leaving out terminally differentiated effector memory CD45RA+ cells. The table came from immunoSEQ multiplex PCR; TCRdb's copy has only in-frame clones and leaves some out. The data hold more than 2 million clones, with just under 95% observed a single time. What was sequenced was naive CD8+ T cells from PBMCs. The source is a man younger than 30 in good health. Some clones in this sample may be carry-over from other donors' samples.

This clone appeared a single time. CDR3 nucleotide sequence: TGCAGCGCTATAGGACGACTCTCTGGAAACACCATATATTTT. Residues: CSAIGRLSGNTIYF. V gene TRBV29-1 combines with J gene TRBJ1-3; D is unresolved. CDR3 length: 14 amino acids. Looked up from germline, CDR1 is SQVTM and CDR2 is ANQGSEA. Trimming cost V 7 bases and J 0 bases, with 13 bases left between them. The whole variable domain, filled in from reference TRBV29-1 and TRBJ1-3, reads SAVISQKPSRDICQRGTSLTIQCQVDSQVTMMFWYRQQPGQSLTLIATANQGSEATYESGFVIDKFPISRPNLTFSTLTVSNMSPEDSSIYLCSAIGRLSGNTIYFGEGSWLTVV.

The chain couples TRBV27 to TRBJ2-1; D might be TRBD2 (6 bases). CDR3 length equals 13 residues. V lost 8 bases and J lost 5, with 13 bases in between. Germline-derived CDR1 and CDR2 are MNHEY and SMNVEV (reference sequence). This CDR3 is CASALAWHNEQFF. For the CDR3, the DNA is TGTGCCAGCGCACTAGCTTGGCACAATGAGCAGTTCTTC.

This clone was picked up a small number of times. The V and J genes are TRBV6-5 and TRBJ1-5, with 7 nucleotides matching TRBD1. Germline V gene lookup returns CDR1 MNHEY and CDR2 SVGAGI. Losses at the gene ends were 5 bases for V and 4 bases for J; bases not matched to a gene: 5. This CDR3 has 14 residues. CDR3 protein: CASSQGVGNQPQHF. The DNA of the CDR3 is TGTGCCAGCAGTCAGGGGGTTGGGAATCAGCCCCAGCATTTT.

This chain connects TRBV19 to TRBJ2-1; D is uncertain. V gave up 5 bases and J gave up 8 bases, with 19 bases separating them. CDR1 and CDR2 from the germline V gene are LNHDA and SQIVND (reference sequence). The CDR3 length is 15 residues. The CDR3 here is CASSVWAPSADEQFF. Here the CDR3 DNA reads TGTGCCAGTAGTGTGTGGGCACCCTCGGCGGATGAGCAGTTCTTC.

V and J are TRBV19 and TRBJ1-2, with 7 bases matching TRBD1. This CDR3 is 12 amino acids long. Germline lookup yields CDR1 LNHDA and CDR2 SQIVND (reference sequence). V dropped 6 bases and J dropped 6; count of bases not matched to a gene: 4. The CDR3 DNA is TGTGCCAGTAGGACAGGGAGGAATGGCTACACCTTC. This translates into CASRTGRNGYTF.